At least ten counts were recorded for the clone carrying this TCR beta chain. Antigen unknown. The entry originates in a study of molecular identifiers for immune sequencing clone quantification. At the level of the study: In replicates, RNA from roughly 18,000 or 92,000 naive CD8 cells was split five ways, four sequenced. Study results and caveats: Identical barcode-sharing TCR molecules could lead to underestimated sizes for highly expanded clones.

V shed 4 bases and J shed 7 bases, with 9 bases lying between them. The CDR3 extends over 11 amino acids. The germline CDR1 and CDR2 sequences are SGHDT and YYEEEE. Isolation of naive CD8 T cells was achieved by sorting on a CD8+CD4-CCR7+CD45RA+ phenotype. MiXCR was run by TCRdb on the PCR reads, yielding one entry per CDR3 protein. The sample shows 460,000 or so distinct CDR3 sequences, roughly 24% of them seen only once. The clonotype was recovered from a human donor in good health. Some libraries in this study had Jurkat cell RNA spiked in. The genes are TRBV5-6 and TRBJ2-7; no reliable D call. Sequenced material: naive CD8+ T cells from blood, with Jurkat cell RNA spiked in. The subset denotes: FACS-sorted CD8+CD4-CCR7+CD45RA+ naive T cells. CDR3 residues: CASSRSREQYF. For the CDR3, the DNA is TGTGCCAGCAGCCGGTCACGGGAGCAGTACTTC.